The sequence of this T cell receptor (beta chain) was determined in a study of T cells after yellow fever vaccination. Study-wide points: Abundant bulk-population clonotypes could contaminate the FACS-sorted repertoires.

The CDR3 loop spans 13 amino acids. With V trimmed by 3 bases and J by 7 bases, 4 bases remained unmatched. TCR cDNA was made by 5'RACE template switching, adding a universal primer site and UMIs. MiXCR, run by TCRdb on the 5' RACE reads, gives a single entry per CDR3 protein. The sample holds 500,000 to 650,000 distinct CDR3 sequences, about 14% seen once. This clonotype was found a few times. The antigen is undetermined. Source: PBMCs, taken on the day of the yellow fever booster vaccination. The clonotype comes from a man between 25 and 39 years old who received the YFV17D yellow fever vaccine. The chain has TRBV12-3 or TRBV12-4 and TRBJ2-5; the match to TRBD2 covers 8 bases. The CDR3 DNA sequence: TGTGCCAGCAGTTTGGGACTAGTGGCGACCCAGTACTTC. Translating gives CASSLGLVATQYF.